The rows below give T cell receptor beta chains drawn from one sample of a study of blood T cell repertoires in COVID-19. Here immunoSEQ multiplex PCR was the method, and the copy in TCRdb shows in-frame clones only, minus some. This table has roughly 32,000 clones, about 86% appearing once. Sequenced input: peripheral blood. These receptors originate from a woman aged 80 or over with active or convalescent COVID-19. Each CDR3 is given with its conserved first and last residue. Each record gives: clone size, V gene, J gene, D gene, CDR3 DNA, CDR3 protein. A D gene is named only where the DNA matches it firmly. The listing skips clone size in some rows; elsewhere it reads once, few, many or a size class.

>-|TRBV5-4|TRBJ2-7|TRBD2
TGTGCCAGCAGCTTGGTTAGCGGGTACACCACCTACGAGCAGTACTTC
CASSLVSGYTTYEQYF
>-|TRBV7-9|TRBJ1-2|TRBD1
TGTGCCAGCAGCTTAGGCAGGGGGCGCGGGGACTATGGCTACACCTTC
CASSLGRGRGDYGYTF
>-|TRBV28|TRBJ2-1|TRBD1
TGTGCCAGCAGTGGGGGACAGGGGAGCTCCTACAATGAGCAGTTCTTC
CASSGGQGSSYNEQFF
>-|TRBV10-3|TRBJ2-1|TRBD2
TGTGCCAATGGGGGGGTCTACAATGAGCAGTTCTTC
CANGGVYNEQFF
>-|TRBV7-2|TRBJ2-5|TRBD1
TGTGCCAGCAGCCAGACCATCGGGACAGGGAACGACCAGTACTTC
CASSQTIGTGNDQYF
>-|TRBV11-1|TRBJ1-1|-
TGTGCCAGCAGTCGCCGCAGGGATATGAACACTGAAGCTTTCTTT
CASSRRRDMNTEAFF
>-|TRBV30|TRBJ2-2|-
TGTGCCTGGAGTAGGGGGGGGGACACCGGGGAGCTGTTTTTT
CAWSRGGDTGELFF
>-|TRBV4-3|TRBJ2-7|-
TGCGCCAGCAGCCAAGCCGGCAGGGGCTACGAGCAGTACTTC
CASSQAGRGYEQYF
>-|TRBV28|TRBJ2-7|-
TGTGCCAGCAGTTTATCCCTCAGCGGGTCGCTCCCCTACGAGCAGTACTTC
CASSLSLSGSLPYEQYF
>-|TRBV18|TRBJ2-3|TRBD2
TGTGCCAGCTCACCACCAGCGGGGGGTTCAGATACGCAGTATTTT
CASSPPAGGSDTQYF
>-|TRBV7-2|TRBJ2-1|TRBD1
TGTGCCAGCAGTCAGGACAGGGGGCGGAATGAGCAGTTCTTC
CASSQDRGRNEQFF
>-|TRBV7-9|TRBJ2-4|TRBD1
TGTGCCAGCAGGGGACAGGGGGCGAACATTCAGTACTTC
CASRGQGANIQYF
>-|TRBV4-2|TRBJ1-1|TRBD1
TGTGCCAGCAGCCAAGAGGGACAGGGGCCGGTCACTGAAGCTTTCTTT
CASSQEGQGPVTEAFF
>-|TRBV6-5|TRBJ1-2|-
TGTGCCAGCAGACCCCCGGGACAAAACCTTTATGGCTACACCTTC
CASRPPGQNLYGYTF
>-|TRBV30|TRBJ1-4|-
TGTGCCTGGAGTGTACAAGGAGGGCTCGAAAAACTGTTTTTT
CAWSVQGGLEKLFF
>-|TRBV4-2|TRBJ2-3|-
TGTGCCAGCAGCCTAACTAGCACAGATACGCAGTATTTT
CASSLTSTDTQYF
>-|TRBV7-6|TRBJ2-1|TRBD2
TGTGCCAGCAGCGCCAGCGGGGGGACGGTCTACAATGAGCAGTTCTTC
CASSASGGTVYNEQFF
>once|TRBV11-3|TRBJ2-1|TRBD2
TGTGCCAGCAGCTTAGATAGCGGGATTTCCTACAATGAGCAGTTCTTC
CASSLDSGISYNEQFF
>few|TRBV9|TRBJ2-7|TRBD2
TGTGCCAGCAGCCCCTCGGGAGGATCCGAGCAGTACTTC
CASSPSGGSEQYF
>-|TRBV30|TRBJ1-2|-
TGTGCCTGGAGTGTTGGGATAGGGGTTGGGGGCTACACCTTC
CAWSVGIGVGGYTF
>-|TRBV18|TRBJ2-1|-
TGTGCCAGCTCACCATCAAGCGGGCCGTACAATGAGCAGTTCTTC
CASSPSSGPYNEQFF
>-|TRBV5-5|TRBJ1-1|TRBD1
TGTGCCAGCAGCTTTTCTCCACAGGGGACTGAAGCTTTCTTT
CASSFSPQGTEAFF
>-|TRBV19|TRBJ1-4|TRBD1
TGTGCCAGTAGCATCGTACAGGGGCAGAGTGAAAAACTGTTTTTT
CASSIVQGQSEKLFF
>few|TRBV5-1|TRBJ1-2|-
TGCGCCAGCTCCGACTCTAACTATGGCTACACCTTC
CASSDSNYGYTF
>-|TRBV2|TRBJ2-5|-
TGTGCCAGCAGTACCCACCGGAGCGGAGAGACCCAGTACTTC
CASSTHRSGETQYF
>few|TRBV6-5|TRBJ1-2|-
TGTGCCAGCAGGGGGGGCTATGGCTACACCTTC
CASRGGYGYTF